This T cell receptor (beta chain) was documented in a study of identical twins. Study conclusions and caveats: Weaker excess twin sharing was observed in beta out-of-frame sequences. Insertions were reduced in abundant cord blood beta clonotypes but not in memory repertoires.

MiXCR was run by TCRdb on the 5' RACE reads, yielding one entry per CDR3 protein. The data hold more than 400,000 distinct CDR3 sequences, with roughly 15% observed a single time. All of the donors were Caucasians in good health. Details on this clonotype: Its antigen is as yet unknown.

CDR3 length: 14 residues. Per the germline V gene, CDR1 is ENHRY and CDR2 is SYGVKD. V shed 5 bases and J 7 bases; nucleotides not matched to a gene: 8. Separately, the same data were catalogued under a study of yellow fever vaccine responses in identical twins.

This sequence joins TRBV10-3 and TRBJ2-1; the match to TRBD2 covers 7 bases. The specimen was CD4+ T cells sorted from blood. The receptor was isolated from a young woman in good health. The CDR3 sequence: CAISPGGGSNEQFF. CDR3 nucleotides: TGTGCCATCAGTCCGGGCGGGGGTTCGAATGAGCAGTTCTTC.